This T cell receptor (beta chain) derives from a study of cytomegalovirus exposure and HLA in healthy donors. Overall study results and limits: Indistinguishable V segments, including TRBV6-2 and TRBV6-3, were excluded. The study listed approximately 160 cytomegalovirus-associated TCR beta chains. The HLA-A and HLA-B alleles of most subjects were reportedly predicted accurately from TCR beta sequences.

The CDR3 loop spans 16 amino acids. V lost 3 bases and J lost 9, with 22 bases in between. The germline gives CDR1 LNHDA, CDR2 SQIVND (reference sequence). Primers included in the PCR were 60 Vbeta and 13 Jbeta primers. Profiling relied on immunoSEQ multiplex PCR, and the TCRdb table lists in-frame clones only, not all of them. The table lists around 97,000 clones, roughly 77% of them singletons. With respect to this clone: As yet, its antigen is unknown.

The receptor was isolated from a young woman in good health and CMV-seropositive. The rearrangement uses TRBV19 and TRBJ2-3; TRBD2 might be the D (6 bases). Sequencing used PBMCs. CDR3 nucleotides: TGTGCCAGTAGTATTTCGGCTAGCGCGGGGCTGGGGACGCAGTATTTT. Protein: CASSISASAGLGTQYF. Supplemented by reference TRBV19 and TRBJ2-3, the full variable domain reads DGGITQSPKYLFRKEGQNVTLSCEQNLNHDAMYWYRQDPGQGLRLIYYSQIVNDFQKGDIAEGYSVSREKKESFPLTVTSAQKNPTAFYLCASSISASAGLGTQYFGPGTRLTVL.